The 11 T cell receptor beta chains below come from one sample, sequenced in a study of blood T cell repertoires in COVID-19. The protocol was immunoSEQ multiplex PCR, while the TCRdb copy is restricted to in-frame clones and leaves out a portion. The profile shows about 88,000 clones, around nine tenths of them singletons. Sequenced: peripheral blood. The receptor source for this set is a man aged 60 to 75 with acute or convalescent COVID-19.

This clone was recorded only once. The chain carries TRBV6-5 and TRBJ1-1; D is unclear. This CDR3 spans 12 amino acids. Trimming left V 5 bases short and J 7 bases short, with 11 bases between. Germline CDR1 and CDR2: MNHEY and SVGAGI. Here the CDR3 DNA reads TGTGCCAGCAGTAAGGTCCGGGGTGAAGCTTTCTTT. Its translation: CASSKVRGEAFF.

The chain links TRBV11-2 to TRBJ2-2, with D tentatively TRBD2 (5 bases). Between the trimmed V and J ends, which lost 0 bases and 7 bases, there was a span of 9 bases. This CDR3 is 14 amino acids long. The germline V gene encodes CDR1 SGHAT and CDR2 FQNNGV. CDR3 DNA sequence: TGTGCCAGCAGCTTAGACGGGGTCGGCGGGGAGCTGTTTTTT. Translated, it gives CASSLDGVGGELFF.

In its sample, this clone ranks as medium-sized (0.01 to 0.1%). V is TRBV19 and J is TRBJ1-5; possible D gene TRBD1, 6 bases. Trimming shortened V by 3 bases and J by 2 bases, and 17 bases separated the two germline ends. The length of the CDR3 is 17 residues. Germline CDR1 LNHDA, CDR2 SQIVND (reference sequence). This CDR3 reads CASSILAGAGGNQPQHF. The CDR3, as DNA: TGTGCCAGTAGTATCCTCGCGGGGGCTGGTGGCAATCAGCCCCAGCATTTT.

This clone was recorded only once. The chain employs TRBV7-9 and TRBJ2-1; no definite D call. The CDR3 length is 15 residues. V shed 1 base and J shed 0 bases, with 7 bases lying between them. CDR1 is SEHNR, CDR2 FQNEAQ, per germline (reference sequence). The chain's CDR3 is CASSLEQSSYNEQFF. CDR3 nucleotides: TGTGCCAGCAGCTTAGAGCAAAGCTCCTACAATGAGCAGTTCTTC.

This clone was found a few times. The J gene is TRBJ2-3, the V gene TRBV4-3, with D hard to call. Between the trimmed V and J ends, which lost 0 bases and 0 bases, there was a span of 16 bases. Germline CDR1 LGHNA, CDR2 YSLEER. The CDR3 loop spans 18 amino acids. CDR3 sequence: CASSQDPQTRSSTDTQYF. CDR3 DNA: TGCGCCAGCAGCCAAGATCCACAGACGCGATCTAGCACAGATACGCAGTATTTT.

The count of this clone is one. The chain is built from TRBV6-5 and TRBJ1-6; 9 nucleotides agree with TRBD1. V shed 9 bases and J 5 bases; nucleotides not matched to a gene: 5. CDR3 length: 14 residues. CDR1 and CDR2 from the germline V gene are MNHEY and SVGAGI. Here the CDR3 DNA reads TGTGCCAGTCGGGACAGGGACCATAATTCACCCCTCCACTTT. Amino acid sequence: CASRDRDHNSPLHF.

CDR3 sequence reads: CASSLQGGTEAFF. CDR3 coding DNA: TGTGCCAGCAGCCTGCAGGGGGGAACTGAAGCTTTCTTT. The chain carries TRBV7-3 and TRBJ1-1; 7 bases fit TRBD1. CDR3 length equals 13 residues. Germline V gene data show CDR1 as SGHTA and CDR2 as FQGTGA. V dropped 5 bases and J dropped 5; count of bases not matched to a gene: 5.

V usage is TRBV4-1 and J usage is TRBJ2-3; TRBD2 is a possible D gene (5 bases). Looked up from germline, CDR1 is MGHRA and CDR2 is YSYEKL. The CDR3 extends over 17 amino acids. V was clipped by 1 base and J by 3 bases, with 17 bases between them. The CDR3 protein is CASSQGWVEGRTDTQYF. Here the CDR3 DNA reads TGCGCCAGCAGCCAAGGTTGGGTTGAAGGGAGAACAGATACGCAGTATTTT.

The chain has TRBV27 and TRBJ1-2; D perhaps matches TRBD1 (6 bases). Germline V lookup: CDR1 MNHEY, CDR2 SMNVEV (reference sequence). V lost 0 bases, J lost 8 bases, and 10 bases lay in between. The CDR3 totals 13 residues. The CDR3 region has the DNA TGTGCCAGCAGTTTATCTTACAGGGACGGCTACACCTTC. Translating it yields CASSLSYRDGYTF.

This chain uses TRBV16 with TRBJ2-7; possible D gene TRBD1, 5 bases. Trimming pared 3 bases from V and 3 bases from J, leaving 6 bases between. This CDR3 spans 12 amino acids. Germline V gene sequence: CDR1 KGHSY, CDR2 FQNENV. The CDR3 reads CASSQTVYEQYF. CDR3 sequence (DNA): TGTGCCAGCAGCCAGACAGTCTACGAGCAGTACTTC.

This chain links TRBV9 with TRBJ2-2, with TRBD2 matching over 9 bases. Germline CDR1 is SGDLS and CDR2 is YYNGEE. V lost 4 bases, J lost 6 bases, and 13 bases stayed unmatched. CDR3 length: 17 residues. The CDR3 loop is CASSPAGLALTAGELFF. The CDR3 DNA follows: TGTGCCAGCAGCCCGGCAGGACTAGCGTTGACGGCCGGGGAGCTGTTTTTT.